This section outlines one T cell receptor beta chain sequence together with its context. Its specificity is unknown. These data are taken from a study of cytomegalovirus exposure and HLA in healthy donors. Study-wide findings and caveats: The authors listed around 150 TCR beta chains as cytomegalovirus-associated. Later, an analysis showed that TCR beta chains associated with HLA were more clonally expanded than others that were equally common.

With 60 Vbeta and 13 Jbeta primers, the PCR was carried out. Generated by immunoSEQ multiplex PCR, the TCRdb table keeps only in-frame clones and is missing some. The sample yields 95,000 to 100,000 clones, 75% seen once. Deletions cut 8 bases from V and 6 bases from J, with 23 bases between. This CDR3 spans 17 amino acids. Germline CDR1 is WSHSY and CDR2 is SAAADI. This sequence joins TRBV10-2 and TRBJ1-6, with D possibly matching TRBD1 (6 bases). Sequences were obtained from PBMCs. The origin of this receptor is a man in his forties or fifties in good health and CMV-seronegative. CDR3 nucleotides: TGCGCCAGCTGGACAGACAACCCACAACCCTTTAATTCACCCCTCCACTTT. Protein: CASWTDNPQPFNSPLHF.